This T cell receptor (beta chain) was sequenced during a study of blood T cell repertoires in COVID-19. The V gene lost 0 bases and the J gene lost 5 bases, with 22 bases spanning the gap. The CDR3 spans 19 residues. Germline V gene data show CDR1 as SGHNT and CDR2 as YENEEA. The protocol was immunoSEQ multiplex PCR, while the TCRdb copy is restricted to in-frame clones and leaves out a portion. Among 150,000 to 160,000 clones listed, approximately 90% were seen once. The sequence came from a woman in her 70s with acute or convalescent COVID-19. Sequences were obtained from peripheral blood. The rearrangement links TRBV11-3 to TRBJ1-4, with a possible D match to TRBD1 (5 bases). The CDR3 protein is CASSLDWRHLGGLNEKLFF. The CDR3 DNA reads as TGTGCCAGCAGCTTAGATTGGCGCCATCTGGGGGGTTTAAATGAAAAACTGTTTTTT. Complete variable domain (other parts from reference TRBV11-3 and TRBJ1-4): EAGVVQSPRYKIIEKKQPVAFWCNPISGHNTLYWYLQNLGQGPELLIRYENEEAVDDSQLPKDRFSAERLKGVDSTLKIQPAELGDSAVYLCASSLDWRHLGGLNEKLFFGSGTQLSVL.